The entry that follows covers one TCR beta chain sequence. TCRdb called the reads again in MiXCR, with one record for every CDR3 protein. The table shows around 740,000 distinct CDR3 sequences, with approximately 34% occurring only once. Germline V lookup: CDR1 LNHNV, CDR2 YYDKDF (reference sequence). V was cut by 4 bases and J by 8 bases, with 14 bases left in between. The CDR3 is 14 amino acids. This sample was included in a study of T cell repertoires in cytomegalovirus infection. The rearrangement links TRBV15 to TRBJ2-2; D is perhaps TRBD2 (6 bases). The TCR sequence derives from a human donor in good health (CMV status not recorded). Some clones in this sample may be carry-over from other donors' samples. Material for sequencing was PBMCs. Here the CDR3 DNA reads TGTGCCACCAGCACTACCGGGAGAGGGGGGGAGCTGTTTTTT. This codes for CATSTTGRGGELFF. The entire variable domain, with the rest obtained from reference TRBV15 and TRBJ2-2, is as follows: DAMVIQNPRYQVTQFGKPVTLSCSQTLNHNVMYWYQQKSSQAPKLLFHYYDKDFNNEADTPDNFQSRRPNTSFCFLDIRSPGLGDTAMYLCATSTTGRGGELFFGEGSRLTVL.